The next 15 T cell receptor beta chains were all read from a single sample in a study of blood T cell repertoires in COVID-19. Clones were read by immunoSEQ multiplex PCR, and TCRdb kept only the in-frame ones, dropping some. Among about 480,000 clones listed, approximately 87% were seen once. Sequences were obtained from PBMCs or T cells enriched from blood (not recorded which). The source of these receptors is a woman aged 40 to 50 who had recovered from COVID-19.

This chain connects TRBV19 to TRBJ2-1; D is possibly TRBD2 (5 bases). Germline V gene sequence: CDR1 LNHDA, CDR2 SQIVND (reference sequence). The CDR3 has 14 amino acids. The germline V and J ends were trimmed by 10 bases and 6 bases, with 19 bases remaining between them. CDR3 bases: TGTGCCACCTCACTAGGAACTCGGGGCAATGAGCAGTTCTTC. This translates into CATSLGTRGNEQFF.

The chain combines TRBV3-1 (or the pseudogene TRBV3-2) with TRBJ1-3; unclear D gene. Germline V gives CDR1 LGHDT, CDR2 YNNKEL (reference sequence). Trimming left V 8 bases short and J 2 bases short, with 13 bases between. CDR3 length equals 14 residues. The CDR3 DNA is TGTGCCAGCGCCTTAACAGCTCCTGGAAACACCATATATTTT. Translating gives CASALTAPGNTIYF.

This clone was found a few times. The chain couples TRBV7-6 to TRBJ2-3; no clear D gene. The V end lost 5 bases, the J end lost 0 bases, and 9 bases lay between the germline ends. The CDR3 spans 14 residues. Germline CDR1 SGHVS, CDR2 FNYEAQ. The CDR3: CASSPATSTDTQYF. In DNA form, the CDR3 reads TGTGCCAGCAGCCCCGCCACTAGCACAGATACGCAGTATTTT.

V gene TRBV3-1 (or the pseudogene TRBV3-2) combines with J gene TRBJ2-1; weak D call: TRBD2 (6 bases). With 4 bases removed from V and 7 bases from J, the gap between germline ends came to 14 bases. The CDR3 totals 14 residues. Germline V gene lookup returns CDR1 LGHDT and CDR2 YNNKEL (reference sequence). The CDR3 DNA is TGTGCCAGCAGCCTTGGACCTGGAGGGAATGAGCAGTTCTTC. It encodes CASSLGPGGNEQFF.

CDR3 in DNA: TGTGCCAGTAGTAATACCGGGACAGGGACCGTAAAAGGTTCACCCCTCCACTTT. Protein: CASSNTGTGTVKGSPLHF. The chain recombines TRBV19 with TRBJ1-6, with 9 bases that match TRBD1. Losses at the gene ends were 4 bases for V and 9 bases for J; bases not matched to a gene: 16. There are 18 residues in the CDR3. In germline, CDR1 is LNHDA, CDR2 SQIVND (reference sequence).

The genes are TRBV4-2 and TRBJ1-2; no reliable D call. CDR3 length: 12 residues. Germline V CDR1 and CDR2: LGHNA, YNFKEQ. The ends were cut back, 0 bases at V and 8 bases at J, with 7 bases in the middle. The CDR3 reads CASSQDLRGYTF. In DNA, the CDR3 is TGTGCCAGCAGCCAAGATCTGAGGGGCTACACCTTC.

The J gene is TRBJ1-2, the V gene TRBV6-5; TRBD1 agrees at 10 bases. V was pared by 4 bases and J by 3 bases, with 8 bases of the junction left unmatched. This CDR3 spans 16 amino acids. Germline loops: CDR1 MNHEY, CDR2 SVGAGI. As DNA, the CDR3 is TGTGCCAGCAGTTCCGGGACAGGGGTTTCGGACTATGGCTACACCTTC. Its translation is CASSSGTGVSDYGYTF.

V usage is TRBV5-6 and J usage is TRBJ1-2; 7 positions match TRBD1. Per the germline V gene, CDR1 is SGHDT and CDR2 is YYEEEE. The CDR3 loop spans 16 amino acids. Germline trimming cut 4 bases from V and 4 bases from J; bases unmatched to any gene: 13. Here the CDR3 reads CASSHRTGVEGYGYTF. CDR3 nucleotides: TGTGCCAGCAGCCATCGAACAGGGGTTGAGGGCTATGGCTACACCTTC.

This chain joins TRBV18 and TRBJ1-3; TRBD1 matches 8 bases. In germline, CDR1 is KGHSH, CDR2 LQKENI. The CDR3 is 14 residues long. V lost 5 bases and J lost 2; bases outside the gene matches: 2. The CDR3 sequence is CASSTGGTGNTIYF. The CDR3 region has the DNA TGTGCCAGCTCAACAGGGGGGACTGGAAACACCATATATTTT.

The CDR3 DNA follows: TGTGCCAGTAGTACGACAGGGGCCAGAACTGAAGCTTTCTTT. It yields the protein CASSTTGARTEAFF. The chain uses TRBV19 and TRBJ1-1; 8 bases fit TRBD1. V gave up 4 bases and J gave up 5 bases; unmatched junction bases: 6. Germline CDR1 reads LNHDA; CDR2 reads SQIVND (reference sequence). The CDR3 loop spans 14 amino acids. Variable domain in full (rest from reference TRBV19 and TRBJ1-1): DGGITQSPKYLFRKEGQNVTLSCEQNLNHDAMYWYRQDPGQGLRLIYYSQIVNDFQKGDIAEGYSVSREKKESFPLTVTSAQKNPTAFYLCASSTTGARTEAFFGQGTRLTVV.

The chain is built from TRBV7-8 and TRBJ2-7; no clear D gene. This CDR3 is built from 16 residues. The V and J ends lost 1 base and 2 bases respectively, with 15 bases between them. From germline, CDR1 is SGHVS and CDR2 FQNEAQ. The CDR3 spells CASSLDLPGTAYEQYF. In DNA, the CDR3 is TGTGCCAGCAGCTTAGATCTCCCGGGTACGGCCTACGAGCAGTACTTC. The full variable domain, rest sourced from reference TRBV7-8 and TRBJ2-7, is GAGVSQSPRYKVAKRGQDVALRCDPISGHVSLFWYQQALGQGPEFLTYFQNEAQLDKSGLPSDRFFAERPEGSVSTLKIQRTQQEDSAVYLCASSLDLPGTAYEQYFGPGTRLTVT.

This clone turned up a few times. Here the CDR3 DNA reads TGTGCCAGCAGTGACCCGACCGTCAGGGGGCGGAGCTACGAGCAGTACTTC. It codes for CASSDPTVRGRSYEQYF. The chain recombines TRBV6-4 with TRBJ2-7; 8 bases align to TRBD1. CDR3 length: 17 residues. Germline V gene sequence: CDR1 MRHNA, CDR2 SNTAGT. With V trimmed by 2 bases and J by 3 bases, 12 bases remained unmatched.

The V gene is TRBV14, the J gene TRBJ2-7; TRBD1 agrees at 7 bases. Germline V CDR1 and CDR2: SGHDN, FVKESK. The CDR3 runs 14 residues. Trimming cost V 4 bases and J 1 base; bases outside gene matches: 4. For the CDR3, the DNA is TGTGCCAGCAGCCCGCACAGGGGTTCCTACGAGCAGTACTTC. This translates into CASSPHRGSYEQYF.

This sequence joins TRBV14 and TRBJ1-1; possibly TRBD1 for D (6 bases). Germline V lookup: CDR1 SGHDN, CDR2 FVKESK. The germline V and J ends were trimmed by 2 bases and 2 bases, with 18 bases remaining between them. This CDR3 is built from 17 residues. The CDR3 is CASSQTRGRGSNTEAFF. CDR3 nucleotide sequence: TGTGCCAGCAGCCAAACCAGAGGCAGGGGTTCTAACACTGAAGCTTTCTTT.

The chain uses TRBV18 and TRBJ1-2, with 7 bases lining up with TRBD1. This CDR3 comprises 15 residues. CDR1 is KGHSH and CDR2 is LQKENI in the germline V gene. V lost 0 bases, J lost 4 bases, and 5 bases stayed unmatched. The CDR3 protein is CASSPPGGEIYGYTF. CDR3 bases: TGTGCCAGCTCACCACCAGGGGGCGAGATCTATGGCTACACCTTC.